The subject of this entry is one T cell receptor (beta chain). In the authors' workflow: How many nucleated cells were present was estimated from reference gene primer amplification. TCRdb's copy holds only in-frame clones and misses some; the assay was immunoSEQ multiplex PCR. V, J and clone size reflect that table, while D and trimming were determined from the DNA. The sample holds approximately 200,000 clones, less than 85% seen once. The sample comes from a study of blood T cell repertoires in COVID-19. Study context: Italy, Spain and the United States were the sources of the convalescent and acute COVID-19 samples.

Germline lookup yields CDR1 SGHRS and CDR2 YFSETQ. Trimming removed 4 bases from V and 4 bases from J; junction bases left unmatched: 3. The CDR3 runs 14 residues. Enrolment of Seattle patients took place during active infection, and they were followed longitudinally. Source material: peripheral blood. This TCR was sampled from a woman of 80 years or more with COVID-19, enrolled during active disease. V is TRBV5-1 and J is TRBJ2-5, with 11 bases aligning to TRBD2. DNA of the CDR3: TGCGCCAGCAGCGGGACTAGCGGACGAGAGACCCAGTACTTC. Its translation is CASSGTSGRETQYF.